This is a list of T cell receptor beta chains from one sample in a study of T cell clones after liver transplantation. Clones were read by immunoSEQ multiplex PCR, and TCRdb kept only the in-frame ones, dropping some. The sample records under 85,000 clones, about four fifths being singletons. Source: CD4+ T cells from blood, taken 12 months after liver transplant. Every receptor here comes from a human patient who received a liver transplant. These T cells may partly come from the graft donor. Each CDR3 is given without its conserved first and last residue.

J gene	V gene	CDR3 protein
TRBJ2-7	TRBV4-1	ASSQVFTGPLYEQY
TRBJ1-1	TRBV14	ASSQDSGTVNTEAF
TRBJ2-1	TRBV14	ASSQDNGDEQF
TRBJ2-1	TRBV7-2	ASSLNSVEYNEQF
TRBJ2-3	TRBV5-1	ASRGGVTDTQY
TRBJ2-7	TRBV7-2	ASSWERRRASSYEQY
TRBJ2-1	TRBV2	ASKYSGSSYNEQF
TRBJ1-5	TRBV6-5	ASSYGRTNQPQH
TRBJ2-2	TRBV15	ATSSGQVNTGELF
TRBJ2-3	TRBV29-1	SVDGGRSGTDTQY
TRBJ2-5	TRBV28	AGRTSGQETQY
TRBJ2-7	TRBV6-6	ASSSHDRSYEQY
TRBJ1-3	TRBV5-8	ASSLELSRGNTIY
TRBJ2-7	TRBV27	ASSLDRGYTYEQY
TRBJ2-1	TRBV5-1	ASSRGTSLGNEQF
TRBJ1-1	TRBV29-1	SAPPAF
TRBJ2-2	TRBV9	ASSVVALAGGSTGELF
TRBJ2-1	TRBV29-1	SVPGQGGNEQF
TRBJ1-3	TRBV9	ASSFLGGGSGNTIY
TRBJ2-5	TRBV5-1	ASSLDWTRKETQY
TRBJ2-5	TRBV4-1	ASSQDFELAGRETQY
TRBJ2-7	TRBV19	ASSVSGTGNYEQY
TRBJ2-3	TRBV27	ASKPGQSTDTQY
TRBJ1-1	TRBV28	ASSEPVWGTEAF
TRBJ2-1	TRBV19	ASTRTGVLSYNEQF
TRBJ2-7	TRBV6-5	ASIESGRVNEQY
TRBJ1-2	TRBV6-1	ASSTSTLTDYGYT
TRBJ1-1	TRBV5-1	ASSLGTFGTEAF
TRBJ1-1	TRBV27	ASSLQGTEAF
TRBJ1-1	TRBV19	ASSTGTRNTEAF
TRBJ2-3	TRBV11-2	ASSLAGVFSDTQY
TRBJ2-7	TRBV9	ASSGDSGRAGSWEQY
TRBJ2-5	TRBV19	ASSSSGVQETQY
TRBJ2-7	TRBV19	ASSIEPGTRDYEQY
TRBJ1-2	TRBV7-2	ASSVDRGESYGYT
TRBJ2-5	TRBV7-9	ASSFRGAETQY
TRBJ1-5	TRBV27	ASSYRGSNQPQH
TRBJ2-1	TRBV19	ASSIDPTRYYEQF
TRBJ2-3	TRBV6-4	ASSVSTGVGGDTQY
TRBJ2-7	TRBV7-2	ASSLGQGASGEQY
TRBJ2-1	TRBV5-1	ASSFRQGRNEQF
TRBJ2-7	TRBV5-1	ASSLEPQTYEQY
TRBJ1-2	TRBV10-1	ASSAGVSYGYT
TRBJ1-1	TRBV29-1	SVDVQGLNTEAF
TRBJ2-5	TRBV4-2	ASSQDLVRGETQY
TRBJ2-7	TRBV27	ASSLSPVSYEQY
TRBJ2-3	TRBV5-1	ASSSNPPGLADTQY
TRBJ1-1	TRBV11-2	ASSVTGAIAF
TRBJ2-4	TRBV28	ASRGLFKNIQY
TRBJ2-1	TRBV19	ASKGGTTNEQF
TRBJ2-7	TRBV7-2	ASSLGGISYEQY
TRBJ1-2	TRBV6-5	ASTQPPARGYT